What follows are 20 T cell receptor beta chains derived from one specimen sequenced in a study of cytomegalovirus exposure and HLA in healthy donors. Some clones are missing from TCRdb's copy, which holds only in-frame ones; the method was immunoSEQ multiplex PCR. The sample holds approximately 200,000 clones, around 83% seen once. Sequenced: PBMCs. The receptors stem from a woman under 40 in good health and CMV-seropositive.

This chain links TRBV11-2 with TRBJ2-7; a possible D gene is TRBD2 (5 bases). V shed 1 base and J shed 0 bases, with 7 bases lying between them. From germline, CDR1 is SGHAT and CDR2 FQNNGV. The CDR3 covers 14 residues. CDR3 bases: TGTGCCAGCAGCTTAGGGAGGCTCTCCTACGAGCAGTACTTC. It codes for CASSLGRLSYEQYF.

The genes are TRBV7-2 and TRBJ2-1; 9 bases align to TRBD2. The CDR3 has 13 residues. Trimming removed 8 bases from V and 5 bases from J; junction bases left unmatched: 4. Germline values: CDR1 SGHTA, CDR2 FQGNSA. The CDR3 loop is CASGGLAHNEQFF. In DNA form, the CDR3 reads TGTGCCAGCGGTGGACTAGCGCACAATGAGCAGTTCTTC.

V usage is TRBV2 and J usage is TRBJ1-1, with D hard to call. V lost 8 bases to trimming and J lost 0 bases, with 13 bases between them. CDR1 is SNHLY, CDR2 FYNNEI, per germline. This CDR3 has 14 amino acids. CDR3 region: CASGLTGLNTEAFF. The CDR3 DNA sequence: TGTGCCAGCGGTCTAACGGGTCTGAACACTGAAGCTTTCTTT.

The DNA of the CDR3 is TGTGCCAGCAGTTACACTAGCGGGAGTCTAGGTGAGCAGTTCTTC. It yields the protein CASSYTSGSLGEQFF. The J gene is TRBJ2-1, the V gene TRBV28; 11 positions match TRBD2. The CDR3 runs to 15 residues. Germline V gene data show CDR1 as MDHEN and CDR2 as SYDVKM. V gave up 4 bases and J gave up 9 bases; unmatched junction bases: 8. Using reference TRBV28 and TRBJ2-1 for the parts outside the CDR3, the full variable domain is DVKVTQSSRYLVKRTGEKVFLECVQDMDHENMFWYRQDPGLGLRLIYFSYDVKMKEKGDIPEGYSVSREKKERFSLILESASTNQTSMYLCASSYTSGSLGEQFFGPGTRLTVL.

This sequence joins TRBV15 and TRBJ2-5; 8 nucleotides line up with TRBD2. Germline lookup yields CDR1 LNHNV and CDR2 YYDKDF (reference sequence). The junction had 12 bases not matched to a gene; V was cut back by 1 base and J by 2 bases. The CDR3 spans 18 residues. The CDR3 DNA sequence: TGTGCCACCAGCAGAGGGGGTCTTGGTGCGGGAGGTCAAGAGACCCAGTACTTC. Its translation is CATSRGGLGAGGQETQYF.

The genes are TRBV27 and TRBJ1-4, with unresolved D. Trimming left V 4 bases short and J 5 bases short, with 8 bases between. This CDR3 contains 13 residues. Germline-derived CDR1 and CDR2 are MNHEY and SMNVEV (reference sequence). CDR3 nucleotides: TGTGCCAGCAGTTCAGGATTAAATGAAAAACTGTTTTTT. Its protein is CASSSGLNEKLFF.

This clone was detected once. This chain joins TRBV15 and TRBJ2-7; 9 nucleotides align to TRBD2. CDR1 and CDR2 from the germline V gene are LNHNV and YYDKDF (reference sequence). The CDR3 runs 16 residues. V lost 2 bases and J lost 0; bases outside the gene matches: 5. CDR3 DNA sequence: TGTGCCACCAGCAGACCGAGCGGGAGGAACTCCTACGAGCAGTACTTC. Amino acid sequence: CATSRPSGRNSYEQYF.

This clone is a singleton in its sample. The J gene is TRBJ2-7, the V gene TRBV5-1; a possible D gene is TRBD2 (5 bases). The germline CDR1 and CDR2 sequences are SGHRS and YFSETQ. The ends were cut back, 2 bases at V and 2 bases at J, with 11 bases in the middle. The length of the CDR3 is 14 residues. For the CDR3, the DNA is TGCGCCAGCAGCTTAGCGGAAATCACCTACGAGCAGTACTTC. The encoded protein is CASSLAEITYEQYF.

The chain is built from TRBV6-6 and TRBJ2-5; D is unclear. V was pared by 7 bases and J by 5 bases, with 14 bases between. Per the germline V gene, CDR1 is MNHNY and CDR2 is SVGAGI (reference sequence). The CDR3 runs to 13 residues. CDR3: CASTPGFKETQYF. CDR3 nucleotides: TGTGCCAGCACCCCAGGCTTTAAGGAGACCCAGTACTTC.

The chain links TRBV5-6 to TRBJ1-5; D unresolved. Germline values: CDR1 SGHDT, CDR2 YYEEEE. The CDR3 length is 12 residues. Deletions cut 5 bases from V and 11 bases from J, with 14 bases between. CDR3 residues: CASRYRSPAQHF. The CDR3 nucleotides read TGTGCCAGCAGATACCGCAGTCCAGCCCAGCATTTT.

This clone was detected a few times. This CDR3 reads CANDRDSSYEQYF. Here the CDR3 DNA reads TGTGCCAACGACCGGGACAGCTCCTACGAGCAGTACTTC. The V call is TRBV6-5, the J call TRBJ2-7, with TRBD1 identical over 7 bases. With V trimmed by 10 bases and J by 0 bases, 6 bases remained unmatched. CDR3 length equals 13 residues. Germline lookup yields CDR1 MNHEY and CDR2 SVGAGI.

The chain combines TRBV29-1 with TRBJ2-5, with 11 bases fitting TRBD2. With 3 bases clipped from V and 4 bases from J, the junction kept 7 bases outside the gene matches. Germline V gene data show CDR1 as SQVTM and CDR2 as ANQGSEA. CDR3 length equals 15 residues. The chain's CDR3 is CSVDTLAGGGETQYF. The CDR3 bases are TGCAGCGTTGATACGCTAGCGGGAGGCGGAGAGACCCAGTACTTC.

This chain joins TRBV6-5 and TRBJ1-4; possibly TRBD1 for D (5 bases). V lost 6 bases and J lost 1, with 12 bases in between. Looked up from germline, CDR1 is MNHEY and CDR2 is SVGAGI. This CDR3 is built from 15 residues. The CDR3 sequence: CASRTGSLTNEKLFF. As DNA, the CDR3 is TGTGCCAGCAGAACAGGAAGCCTAACTAATGAAAAACTGTTTTTT.

The rearrangement uses TRBV5-1 and TRBJ2-7; D remains ambiguous. The germline gives CDR1 SGHRS, CDR2 YFSETQ. The CDR3 covers 12 residues. The V and J ends lost 5 bases and 3 bases respectively, with 9 bases between them. The CDR3 nucleotides are TGCGCCAGCAGGCCTGACAACTACGAGCAGTACTTC. Translating it yields CASRPDNYEQYF.

The chain couples TRBV30 to TRBJ2-3, with 8 positions matching TRBD2. V shed 4 bases and J 0 bases; nucleotides not matched to a gene: 6. Germline V gene lookup returns CDR1 GTSNPN and CDR2 SVGIG (reference sequence). The CDR3 is made up of 15 amino acids. CDR3 protein: CAWTKLAASTDTQYF. Written as DNA, the CDR3 is TGTGCCTGGACAAAACTAGCGGCTAGCACAGATACGCAGTATTTT.

This clone occurred once. The chain uses TRBV6-5 and TRBJ2-7; 9 bases align to TRBD2. This CDR3 has 14 residues. The germline V gene has CDR1 MNHEY and CDR2 SVGAGI. V trimming: 4 bases; J trimming: 6 bases; junction bases outside the gene matches: 7. The CDR3 DNA reads TGTGCCAGCAGTTGGGCGCGGGAGGGCCGCGAGCAGTACTTC. Encoded protein: CASSWAREGREQYF.

The chain links TRBV5-1 to TRBJ2-7, with 8 bases that match TRBD1. Germline assignment: CDR1 SGHRS and CDR2 YFSETQ. CDR3 length: 16 residues. The trim removed 6 bases at V and 0 bases at J, leaving 11 bases unmatched. CDR3 bases: TGCGCCAGCAAGCCCCTCGGGACAGGTTCCTCCTACGAGCAGTACTTC. Its translation: CASKPLGTGSSYEQYF.

CDR3 DNA sequence: TGTGCCAGCAGATTACCCAAAGCGGAGCAGTACTTC. Amino acid sequence: CASRLPKAEQYF. The chain carries TRBV28 and TRBJ2-7; unclear D gene. CDR3 length: 12 residues. The V end lost 6 bases, the J end lost 7 bases, and 13 bases lay between the germline ends. Germline CDR1 reads MDHEN; CDR2 reads SYDVKM.

The chain recombines TRBV6-5 with TRBJ2-3; 11 positions match TRBD1. The V segment lost 8 bases and the J segment 4 bases; nucleotides outside the gene matches: 8. The CDR3 has 15 residues. Germline lookup yields CDR1 MNHEY and CDR2 SVGAGI. The CDR3 sequence: CASGRPGQGADTQYF. For the CDR3, the DNA is TGTGCCAGCGGACGGCCGGGACAGGGGGCAGATACGCAGTATTTT.

The rearrangement links TRBV6-1 to TRBJ1-2, with D tentatively TRBD1 (5 bases). CDR1 is MNHNS, CDR2 SASEGT, per germline. V lost 1 base and J 4 bases, leaving 16 bases between the germline ends. The CDR3 has 16 amino acids. The CDR3 bases are TGTGCCAGCAGTGAAGTTTTAAGGGGTACTGGCTATGGCTACACCTTC. It yields the protein CASSEVLRGTGYGYTF.